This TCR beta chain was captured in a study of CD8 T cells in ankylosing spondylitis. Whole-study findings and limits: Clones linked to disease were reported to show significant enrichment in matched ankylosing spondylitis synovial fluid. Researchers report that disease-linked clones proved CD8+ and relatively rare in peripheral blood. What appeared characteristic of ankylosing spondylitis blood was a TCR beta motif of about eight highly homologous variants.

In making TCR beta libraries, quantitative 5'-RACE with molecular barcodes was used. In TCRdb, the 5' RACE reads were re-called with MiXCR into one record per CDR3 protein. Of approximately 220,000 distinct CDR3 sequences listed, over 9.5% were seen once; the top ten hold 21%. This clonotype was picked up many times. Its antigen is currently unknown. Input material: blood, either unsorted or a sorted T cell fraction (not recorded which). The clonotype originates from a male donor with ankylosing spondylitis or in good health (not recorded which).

The CDR3 region is CASSSDGYKETQYF. The CDR3 nucleotides read TGCGCCAGCAGCTCCGACGGATATAAAGAGACCCAGTACTTC. The chain carries TRBV5-1 and TRBJ2-5, with D hard to call. Trimming left V 3 bases short and J 3 bases short, with 12 bases between. The CDR3 is 14 residues long. CDR1 is SGHRS, CDR2 YFSETQ, per germline.